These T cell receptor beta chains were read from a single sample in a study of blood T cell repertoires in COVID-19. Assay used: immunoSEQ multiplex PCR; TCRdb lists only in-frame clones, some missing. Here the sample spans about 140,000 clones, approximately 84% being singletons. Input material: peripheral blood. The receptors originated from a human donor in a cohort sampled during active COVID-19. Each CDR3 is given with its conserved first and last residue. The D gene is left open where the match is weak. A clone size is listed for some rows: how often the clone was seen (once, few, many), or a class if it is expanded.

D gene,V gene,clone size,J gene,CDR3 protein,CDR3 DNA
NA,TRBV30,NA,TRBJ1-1,CAFTGGTAEAFF,TGTGCCTTCACAGGCGGTACGGCTGAAGCTTTCTTT
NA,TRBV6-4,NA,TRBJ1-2,CASSDSLRARYTF,TGTGCCAGCAGTGACTCGTTGAGGGCTCGCTACACCTTC
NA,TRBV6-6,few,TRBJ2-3,CASSAPGTDTQYF,TGTGCCAGCAGTGCTCCCGGGACAGATACGCAGTATTTT
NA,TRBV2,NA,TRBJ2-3,CASSDSALTDTQYF,TGTGCCAGCAGTGACAGCGCTCTCACAGATACGCAGTATTTT
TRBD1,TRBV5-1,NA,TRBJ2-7,CASSRQGVSYEQYF,TGCGCCAGCAGTCGACAGGGTGTATCCTACGAGCAGTACTTC
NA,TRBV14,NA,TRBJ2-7,CASSQDLRGEQYF,TGTGCCAGCAGCCAAGATCTCAGGGGCGAGCAGTACTTC
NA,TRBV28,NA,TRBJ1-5,CASSLSGSNQPQHF,TGTGCCAGCAGTTTATCGGGTAGCAATCAGCCCCAGCATTTT
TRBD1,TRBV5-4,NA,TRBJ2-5,CASSLGKTGYETQYF,TGTGCCAGCAGCTTGGGCAAGACAGGGTATGAGACCCAGTACTTC
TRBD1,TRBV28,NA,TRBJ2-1,CASRPDAGTGGNHNEQFF,TGTGCCAGCAGACCCGACGCCGGGACAGGGGGGAACCACAATGAGCAGTTCTTC
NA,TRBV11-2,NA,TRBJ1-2,CASSGETGKDGYTF,TGTGCCAGCAGCGGGGAAACAGGGAAGGACGGCTACACCTTC
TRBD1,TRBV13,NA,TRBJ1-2,CASSLGTGGSGYGYTF,TGTGCCAGCAGCTTAGGGACAGGGGGGAGTGGCTATGGCTACACCTTC
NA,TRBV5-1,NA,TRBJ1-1,CASSGGGFRQGNTEAFF,TGCGCCAGCAGCGGTGGAGGGTTTCGGCAGGGGAACACTGAAGCTTTCTTT
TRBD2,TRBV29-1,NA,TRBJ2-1,CSVQLRGGSYNEQFF,TGCAGCGTTCAGTTACGGGGGGGCTCCTACAATGAGCAGTTCTTC
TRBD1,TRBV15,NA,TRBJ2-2,CATSRTGTTGELFF,TGTGCCACCAGCAGGACAGGGACCACCGGGGAGCTGTTTTTT
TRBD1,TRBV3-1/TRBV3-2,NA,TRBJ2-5,CASSGAFRGLETQYF,TGTGCCAGCAGCGGGGCCTTTAGGGGGCTTGAGACCCAGTACTTC
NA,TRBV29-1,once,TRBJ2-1,CSVVGDSPYNEQFF,TGCAGCGTTGTTGGAGACAGCCCCTACAATGAGCAGTTCTTC
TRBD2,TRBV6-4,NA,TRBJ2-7,CATLPSGGPYEQYF,TGTGCCACGCTCCCTAGCGGGGGACCCTACGAGCAGTACTTC
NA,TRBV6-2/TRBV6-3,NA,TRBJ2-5,CASSRLRKRGTQYF,TGTGCCAGCAGCAGACTCCGCAAAAGGGGGACCCAGTACTTC
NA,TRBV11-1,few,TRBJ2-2,CASSPPGRSAGELFF,TGTGCCAGCAGCCCTCCGGGGAGGTCTGCCGGGGAGCTGTTTTTT
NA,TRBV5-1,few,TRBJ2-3,CASSLISGATDTQYF,TGCGCCAGCAGCTTAATTAGCGGCGCCACAGATACGCAGTATTTT
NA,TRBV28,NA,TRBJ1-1,CASSLRGRSDTEAFF,TGTGCCAGCAGTTTAAGAGGGAGGTCGGACACTGAAGCTTTCTTT
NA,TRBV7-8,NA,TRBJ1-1,CASSLGQVMLLNTEAFF,TGTGCCAGCAGCTTAGGTCAGGTCATGCTATTAAACACTGAAGCTTTCTTT